Presented here are 13 T cell receptor beta chains from one specimen sequenced in a study of CD8 T cells in Susac syndrome. A quantity of about 0.5 to 1 ug RNA underwent reverse transcription using random hexamers. TCRdb re-called the immunoSEQ multiplex PCR reads with MiXCR, one entry per CDR3 protein. This sample carries under 90,000 distinct CDR3 sequences, approximately 94% of them seen once, and the ten largest clones take around 0.52%. The source material was CD4+ T cells from PBMCs. The receptors come from a human donor with Susac syndrome.

V and J are TRBV7-2 and TRBJ2-5, with 7 positions matching TRBD1. The CDR3 is 16 amino acids. The V gene's germline CDR1 is SGHTA and CDR2 FQGNSA. Trimming cost V 5 bases and J 4 bases; bases outside gene matches: 13. CDR3 amino acids: CASSARQGRFGETQYF. The CDR3 region has the DNA TGTGCCAGCAGCGCCCGACAGGGACGTTTTGGAGAGACCCAGTACTTC.

The J gene is TRBJ2-1, the V gene TRBV20-1; the D is unclear. Germline assignment: CDR1 DFQATT and CDR2 SNEGSKA (reference sequence). V was shortened by 2 bases and J by 1 base, with 15 bases between the two germline ends. The CDR3 spans 16 residues. The CDR3 DNA is TGCAGTGCTAGAAGCGTGACCGACCAGTCCTACAATGAGCAGTTCTTC. It codes for CSARSVTDQSYNEQFF.

V is TRBV12-3 or TRBV12-4 and J is TRBJ1-1; D is undetermined. V lost 2 bases and J lost 6, with 7 bases in between. The CDR3 runs to 12 residues. The CDR3 protein is CASSLLEAEAFF. The CDR3, as DNA: TGTGCCAGCAGTTTATTAGAAGCTGAAGCTTTCTTT.

V is TRBV28 and J is TRBJ1-3; weak D call: TRBD1 (5 bases). CDR1 and CDR2 (germline): MDHEN, SYDVKM. Deletions cut 11 bases from V and 0 bases from J, with 5 bases between. The CDR3 loop spans 11 amino acids. The CDR3 DNA reads as TGTGCCGGGGGCTCTGGAAACACCATATATTTT. This translates into CAGGSGNTIYF.

The CDR3 region is CASSRSAGANVLTF. The CDR3 DNA sequence: TGTGCCAGCAGCAGAAGCGCTGGGGCCAACGTCCTGACTTTC. The chain links TRBV6-2 or TRBV6-3 to TRBJ2-6; D gene unclear. Germline CDR1 MNHEY, CDR2 SVGEGT. The CDR3 has 14 residues. V lost 6 bases to trimming and J lost 2 bases, with 8 bases between them.

This sequence joins TRBV12-3 or TRBV12-4 and TRBJ2-1; D possibly matches TRBD1 or TRBD2 (5 bases each). V was pared by 3 bases and J by 1 base, with 13 bases between. This CDR3 has 16 residues. The CDR3 reads CASSFRAGGSYNEQFF. CDR3 bases: TGTGCCAGCAGTTTCAGGGCCGGCGGGTCCTACAATGAGCAGTTCTTC.

This rearrangement joins TRBV5-1 to TRBJ2-1; TRBD2 aligns across 10 bases. This CDR3 spans 16 amino acids. Germline V lookup: CDR1 SGHRS, CDR2 YFSETQ. J was trimmed by 2 bases and V by 0 bases; bases with no gene match: 2. The CDR3 is CASSLGGTSAYNEQFF. In nucleotides, the CDR3 is TGCGCCAGCAGCTTGGGTGGGACTAGCGCCTACAATGAGCAGTTCTTC.

This chain joins TRBV19 and TRBJ2-2; TRBD1 is a possible D gene (6 bases). V shed 4 bases and J shed 5 bases, with 14 bases lying between them. The V gene's germline CDR1 is LNHDA and CDR2 SQIVND (reference sequence). This CDR3 comprises 15 residues. DNA of the CDR3: TGTGCCAGTAGTAAGGGGGTACCCCGTACCGGGGAGCTGTTTTTT. Amino acids: CASSKGVPRTGELFF.

This clonotype appeared a single time. The V gene is TRBV2, the J gene TRBJ2-4, with TRBD1 matching 8 bases. Germline V gene sequence: CDR1 SNHLY, CDR2 FYNNEI. After removal of 7 bases from V and 4 bases from J, the junction contained 15 bases not matched to a gene. This CDR3 region has 17 residues. CDR3 protein: CASTSGTGAYRKNIQYF. DNA for the CDR3: TGTGCCAGCACCTCAGGGACAGGAGCTTACCGGAAAAACATTCAGTACTTC.

CDR3 sequence: CASRYRQAGANVLTF. DNA of the CDR3: TGTGCCAGCAGGTATCGACAGGCTGGGGCCAACGTCCTGACTTTC. V gene TRBV5-6 combines with J gene TRBJ2-6; D might be TRBD1 (6 bases). This CDR3 comprises 15 residues. Trimming took 5 bases from V and 2 from J, leaving 11 bases between them. The V gene's germline CDR1 is SGHDT and CDR2 YYEEEE.

This rearrangement joins TRBV7-9 to TRBJ2-2; D is possibly TRBD1 or TRBD2 (5 bases each). V lost 7 bases, J lost 4 bases, and 13 bases lay in between. The germline V gene has CDR1 SEHNR and CDR2 FQNEAQ (reference sequence). This CDR3 is built from 14 residues. CDR3 region: CASNLRGGTGELFF. The CDR3 nucleotides are TGTGCCAGCAACCTGCGTGGGGGCACCGGGGAGCTGTTTTTT.

The chain has TRBV6-1 and TRBJ1-2; possibly TRBD1 for D (5 bases). This CDR3 contains 15 residues. V gave up 0 bases and J gave up 4 bases, with 12 bases separating them. Germline V gives CDR1 MNHNS, CDR2 SASEGT. Written as DNA, the CDR3 is TGTGCCAGCAGTGAAGCCCCCTTTGGGACCTATGGCTACACCTTC. Translated, it gives CASSEAPFGTYGYTF.

This clonotype is a singleton in its sample. This chain uses TRBV14 with TRBJ2-1, with D perhaps matching TRBD2 (5 bases). Germline V CDR1 and CDR2: SGHDN, FVKESK. The germline V and J ends were trimmed by 3 bases and 3 bases, with 12 bases remaining between them. CDR3 size: 15 residues. Here the CDR3 DNA reads TGTGCCAGCAGCCAGTTCGGGGAGATCTACAATGAGCAGTTCTTC. It codes for CASSQFGEIYNEQFF.